This is a list of T cell receptor beta chains from one sample in a study of cytomegalovirus exposure and HLA in healthy donors. The table came from immunoSEQ multiplex PCR; TCRdb's copy has only in-frame clones and leaves some out. The repertoire consists of around 110,000 clones, with over 70% occurring once and the leading ten covering 2% to 2.5%. Sequencing input: PBMCs. These receptors were obtained from a man aged 30-40 years in good health and CMV-seronegative. Each CDR3 is given with its conserved first and last residue. D genes are given only for firm matches. Clone size is given for some rows only: seen once, a few or many times, or a class if the clone is expanded.

abundance: .
v_gene: TRBV7-2
d_gene: .
j_gene: TRBJ2-3
CDR3nt: TGTGCCAGCAGCTTCAGAGCGGACTCCCCCACAGATACGCAGTATTTT
CDR3aa: CASSFRADSPTDTQYF

abundance: .
v_gene: TRBV10-1
d_gene: .
j_gene: TRBJ2-7
CDR3nt: TGCGCCAGCAGTGGCCAGGGGATTGACGAGCAGTACTTC
CDR3aa: CASSGQGIDEQYF

abundance: .
v_gene: TRBV25-1
d_gene: .
j_gene: TRBJ1-6
CDR3nt: TGTGCCAGCAGTGAAATGTTGGCCAGATCACCCCTCCACTTT
CDR3aa: CASSEMLARSPLHF

abundance: few
v_gene: TRBV4-1
d_gene: .
j_gene: TRBJ2-7
CDR3nt: TGCGCCAGCAGCCCCACCAGCGGGCCTCTGGGCAACGAGCAGTACTTC
CDR3aa: CASSPTSGPLGNEQYF

abundance: .
v_gene: TRBV6-6
d_gene: TRBD2
j_gene: TRBJ2-7
CDR3nt: TGTGCCACAGTACCGGGACTAGGGACGGGCGAGCAGTACTTC
CDR3aa: CATVPGLGTGEQYF

abundance: .
v_gene: TRBV10-3
d_gene: .
j_gene: TRBJ2-7
CDR3nt: TGTGCCATCAGTGAGTTCTTCGGCGGGGCCTACGAGCAGTACTTC
CDR3aa: CAISEFFGGAYEQYF

abundance: .
v_gene: TRBV20-1
d_gene: .
j_gene: TRBJ1-1
CDR3nt: TGCAGTGCTAGAAGAAGGAGTGAAGCTTTCTTT
CDR3aa: CSARRRSEAFF

abundance: few
v_gene: TRBV10-2
d_gene: .
j_gene: TRBJ1-4
CDR3nt: TGCGCCAGCAGTGAGTTTAATTCCGGCAGGGAAAACGAAAAACTGTTTTTT
CDR3aa: CASSEFNSGRENEKLFF

abundance: .
v_gene: TRBV7-2
d_gene: .
j_gene: TRBJ1-5
CDR3nt: TGTGCCAGTGAATGGGCAGGCGGGGGACCCCAGCATTTT
CDR3aa: CASEWAGGGPQHF

abundance: once
v_gene: TRBV7-3
d_gene: .
j_gene: TRBJ2-5
CDR3nt: TGTGCCAGCAGTCGCGGGACAGCGGAGACCCAGTACTTC
CDR3aa: CASSRGTAETQYF

abundance: .
v_gene: TRBV7-7
d_gene: TRBD1
j_gene: TRBJ1-1
CDR3nt: TGTGCTAGCAGCCCAGGGGGGACTGAAGCTTTCTTT
CDR3aa: CASSPGGTEAFF

abundance: once
v_gene: TRBV7-9
d_gene: .
j_gene: TRBJ1-3
CDR3nt: TGTGCCAGCAGCTTAGGGGGGCAGGGTAAAAGGTCTGGAAACACCATATATTTT
CDR3aa: CASSLGGQGKRSGNTIYF

abundance: .
v_gene: TRBV30
d_gene: .
j_gene: TRBJ2-6
CDR3nt: TGTGCCTCCCAGGGCCTACGCCGCTCTGGGGCCAACGTCCTGACTTTC
CDR3aa: CASQGLRRSGANVLTF

abundance: .
v_gene: TRBV7-9
d_gene: TRBD1
j_gene: TRBJ1-1
CDR3nt: TGTGCCAGCAGCCAGGGACAGAACTATGAAGCTTTCTTT
CDR3aa: CASSQGQNYEAFF

abundance: .
v_gene: TRBV2
d_gene: .
j_gene: TRBJ2-1
CDR3nt: TGTGCCAGCAGGCAGTTTAATGAGCAGTTCTTC
CDR3aa: CASRQFNEQFF

abundance: .
v_gene: TRBV6-5
d_gene: .
j_gene: TRBJ1-5
CDR3nt: TGTGCCAGCACCTCAGGGGAGCCCAATCAGCCCCAGCATTTT
CDR3aa: CASTSGEPNQPQHF

abundance: .
v_gene: TRBV6-4
d_gene: TRBD2
j_gene: TRBJ2-1
CDR3nt: TGTGCCAGCAGTGTCAGCGGGGCCTACAATGAGCAGTTCTTC
CDR3aa: CASSVSGAYNEQFF

abundance: .
v_gene: TRBV5-4
d_gene: TRBD2
j_gene: TRBJ2-7
CDR3nt: TGTGCCAGCAGCGTCGGGACTAGCGGGAGGTCCATGCAGCAGTGCTTC
CDR3aa: CASSVGTSGRSMQQCF

abundance: .
v_gene: TRBV23-1
d_gene: TRBD1
j_gene: TRBJ2-7
CDR3nt: TGCGCCAGCAGTCAATCGAGGACAGGGAGGGAGCAGTACTTC
CDR3aa: CASSQSRTGREQYF

abundance: .
v_gene: TRBV29-1
d_gene: TRBD2
j_gene: TRBJ2-7
CDR3nt: TGCAGCGTGGGCGGACTAGCGGGAGACGAGCAGTACTTC
CDR3aa: CSVGGLAGDEQYF

abundance: .
v_gene: TRBV30
d_gene: TRBD1
j_gene: TRBJ2-2
CDR3nt: TGTGCCTGGTCCGGACCGGGACAGGGGGCGTGGGAGCTGTTTTTT
CDR3aa: CAWSGPGQGAWELFF

abundance: .
v_gene: TRBV29-1
d_gene: TRBD1
j_gene: TRBJ2-7
CDR3nt: TGCAGCGTTGAAGATCGCCGGACAGGGGCCAACTACGAGCAGTACTTC
CDR3aa: CSVEDRRTGANYEQYF

abundance: .
v_gene: TRBV4-1
d_gene: TRBD1
j_gene: TRBJ1-5
CDR3nt: TGCGCCAGCAGCCAAGATCTTAGAGAGACAGGGGAACAGCCCCAGCATTTT
CDR3aa: CASSQDLRETGEQPQHF

abundance: .
v_gene: TRBV6-1
d_gene: .
j_gene: TRBJ1-2
CDR3nt: TGTGCCAGCAGTGACCCGGGACACCACTATGGCTACACCTTC
CDR3aa: CASSDPGHHYGYTF

abundance: .
v_gene: TRBV9
d_gene: .
j_gene: TRBJ2-3
CDR3nt: TGTGCCAGCAGCCCCGAGCAAGGGGCAGATACGCAGTATTTT
CDR3aa: CASSPEQGADTQYF

abundance: .
v_gene: TRBV6-5
d_gene: .
j_gene: TRBJ1-4
CDR3nt: TGTGCCAGCAGTCCTAGGACAGCCCTCAAGGGGGAACTGTTTTTT
CDR3aa: CASSPRTALKGELFF

abundance: .
v_gene: TRBV13
d_gene: .
j_gene: TRBJ1-5
CDR3nt: TGTGCCAGCAGCTTATTCAAGCCCCAGCATTTT
CDR3aa: CASSLFKPQHF

abundance: once
v_gene: TRBV7-8
d_gene: TRBD2
j_gene: TRBJ2-7
CDR3nt: TGTGCCAGCAGCTTAATTATTGCGGGAGGGGCCTACGAGCAGTACTTC
CDR3aa: CASSLIIAGGAYEQYF

abundance: .
v_gene: TRBV15
d_gene: TRBD2
j_gene: TRBJ2-5
CDR3nt: TGTGCCACCAGCAGAGGAGGGAGGGCCGTGGAGACCCAGTACTTC
CDR3aa: CATSRGGRAVETQYF

abundance: .
v_gene: TRBV7-9
d_gene: .
j_gene: TRBJ2-5
CDR3nt: TGTGCCAGCAGCCAGACGGGGGTCGGCTATTCGGAGACCCAGTACTTC
CDR3aa: CASSQTGVGYSETQYF

abundance: .
v_gene: TRBV29-1
d_gene: TRBD1
j_gene: TRBJ2-1
CDR3nt: TGCAGCGTTAACAACCCGGACAGGTCAAGGGGTGAGCAGTTCTTC
CDR3aa: CSVNNPDRSRGEQFF

abundance: few
v_gene: TRBV5-1
d_gene: TRBD1
j_gene: TRBJ1-6
CDR3nt: TGCGCCAGCAGCCGCGGGACAGGGTTAGAATCACCCCTCCACTTT
CDR3aa: CASSRGTGLESPLHF

abundance: .
v_gene: TRBV6-1
d_gene: .
j_gene: TRBJ1-6
CDR3nt: TGTGCCAGCAGTGATGAAGGGGAAGCAGAACCCCTCCACTTT
CDR3aa: CASSDEGEAEPLHF

abundance: .
v_gene: TRBV14
d_gene: TRBD1
j_gene: TRBJ1-1
CDR3nt: TGTGCCAGCAGCCTGACAGGGAGCACTGAAGCTTTCTTT
CDR3aa: CASSLTGSTEAFF

abundance: .
v_gene: TRBV11-3
d_gene: .
j_gene: TRBJ2-5
CDR3nt: TGTGCCAGCAGCTTAGATGGGCAAGAGGGGACCCAGTACTTC
CDR3aa: CASSLDGQEGTQYF

abundance: once
v_gene: TRBV5-6
d_gene: .
j_gene: TRBJ1-1
CDR3nt: TGTGCCAGCAGCTTCCAGGGTGGCACTGAAGCTTTCTTT
CDR3aa: CASSFQGGTEAFF

abundance: .
v_gene: TRBV29-1
d_gene: TRBD2
j_gene: TRBJ2-7
CDR3nt: TGCAGCGTTGTGCCTCTAGCGGGAGGGTCCTACGAGCAGTACTTC
CDR3aa: CSVVPLAGGSYEQYF

abundance: .
v_gene: TRBV7-3
d_gene: TRBD1
j_gene: TRBJ1-6
CDR3nt: TGTGCCAGCAGCCCGTCGGACAGGTTGGGTTCACCCCTCCACTTT
CDR3aa: CASSPSDRLGSPLHF

abundance: .
v_gene: TRBV6-5
d_gene: TRBD1
j_gene: TRBJ2-1
CDR3nt: TGTGCCAGCAGTCGGGACAGGGACCCACACAATGAGCAGTTCTTC
CDR3aa: CASSRDRDPHNEQFF

abundance: few
v_gene: TRBV30
d_gene: .
j_gene: TRBJ1-1
CDR3nt: TGTGCCTGGAGTGAGGCAGGGCACACTGAAGCTTTCTTT
CDR3aa: CAWSEAGHTEAFF

abundance: once
v_gene: TRBV27
d_gene: .
j_gene: TRBJ1-5
CDR3nt: TGTGCCAGCAGTTTATCGTCCAGCGGTCAGCCCCAGCATTTT
CDR3aa: CASSLSSSGQPQHF

abundance: .
v_gene: TRBV10-3
d_gene: .
j_gene: TRBJ2-7
CDR3nt: TGTGCCATCAGTGACAGGGATGCCCACGAGCAGTACTTC
CDR3aa: CAISDRDAHEQYF

abundance: once
v_gene: TRBV6-5
d_gene: .
j_gene: TRBJ2-7
CDR3nt: TGTGCCAGCAACCCAAGGGGACTTCACTCCTACGAGCAGTACTTC
CDR3aa: CASNPRGLHSYEQYF

abundance: .
v_gene: TRBV5-1
d_gene: .
j_gene: TRBJ1-5
CDR3nt: TGCGCCAGCAGCTCAGGGGAATCGAGCAATCAGCCCCAGCATTTT
CDR3aa: CASSSGESSNQPQHF

abundance: .
v_gene: TRBV9
d_gene: .
j_gene: TRBJ2-4
CDR3nt: TGTGCCAGCAGCGATACAGTGACAAAAAACATTCAGTACTTC
CDR3aa: CASSDTVTKNIQYF

abundance: .
v_gene: TRBV4-1
d_gene: .
j_gene: TRBJ1-1
CDR3nt: TGCGCCAGCAGCGCGCGGGATTTGAACACTGAAGCTTTCTTT
CDR3aa: CASSARDLNTEAFF

abundance: .
v_gene: TRBV30
d_gene: TRBD1
j_gene: TRBJ1-1
CDR3nt: TGTGCCTGGAGATTAGACAGGGTAGTTGAAGCTTTCTTT
CDR3aa: CAWRLDRVVEAFF

abundance: once
v_gene: TRBV6-1
d_gene: TRBD2
j_gene: TRBJ2-7
CDR3nt: TGTGCCAGCGGACTGACTAGCACCGCCTACGAGCAGTACTTC
CDR3aa: CASGLTSTAYEQYF

abundance: .
v_gene: TRBV6-1
d_gene: TRBD1
j_gene: TRBJ1-5
CDR3nt: TGTGCCAGCAGTGGGCCGGGACAGGGGGCGAATCAGCCCCAGCATTTT
CDR3aa: CASSGPGQGANQPQHF

abundance: .
v_gene: TRBV27
d_gene: TRBD1
j_gene: TRBJ2-7
CDR3nt: TGTGCCAGCAGTTTCCCCGGGACAGGGCGGATGGAGTACTTC
CDR3aa: CASSFPGTGRMEYF

abundance: few
v_gene: TRBV10-1
d_gene: TRBD1
j_gene: TRBJ2-1
CDR3nt: TGCGCCAGCAGTGAGAGGGGGCGGAATGAGCAGTTCTTC
CDR3aa: CASSERGRNEQFF

abundance: .
v_gene: TRBV5-1
d_gene: TRBD2
j_gene: TRBJ2-3
CDR3nt: TGCGCCAGCAGCTTCGTAGCGGGAGAGGAAACGCAGTATTTT
CDR3aa: CASSFVAGEETQYF

abundance: few
v_gene: TRBV5-4
d_gene: .
j_gene: TRBJ2-1
CDR3nt: TGTGCCAGCAGCTTAGTCCCGGGAAATGAGCAGTTCTTC
CDR3aa: CASSLVPGNEQFF

abundance: .
v_gene: TRBV6-4
d_gene: TRBD1
j_gene: TRBJ2-3
CDR3nt: TGTGCCAGCAGACTATCGGGACAGCCCACAGATACGCAGTATTTT
CDR3aa: CASRLSGQPTDTQYF

abundance: once
v_gene: TRBV27
d_gene: .
j_gene: TRBJ2-7
CDR3nt: TGTGCCAGCAGTTTATTGGGCAGAAGCTCCTACGAGCAGTACTTC
CDR3aa: CASSLLGRSSYEQYF

abundance: .
v_gene: TRBV30
d_gene: .
j_gene: TRBJ1-4
CDR3nt: TGTGCCTGGAGTGAGAGATTAGGGGGGGCTCGAGAAAAACTGTTTTTT
CDR3aa: CAWSERLGGAREKLFF